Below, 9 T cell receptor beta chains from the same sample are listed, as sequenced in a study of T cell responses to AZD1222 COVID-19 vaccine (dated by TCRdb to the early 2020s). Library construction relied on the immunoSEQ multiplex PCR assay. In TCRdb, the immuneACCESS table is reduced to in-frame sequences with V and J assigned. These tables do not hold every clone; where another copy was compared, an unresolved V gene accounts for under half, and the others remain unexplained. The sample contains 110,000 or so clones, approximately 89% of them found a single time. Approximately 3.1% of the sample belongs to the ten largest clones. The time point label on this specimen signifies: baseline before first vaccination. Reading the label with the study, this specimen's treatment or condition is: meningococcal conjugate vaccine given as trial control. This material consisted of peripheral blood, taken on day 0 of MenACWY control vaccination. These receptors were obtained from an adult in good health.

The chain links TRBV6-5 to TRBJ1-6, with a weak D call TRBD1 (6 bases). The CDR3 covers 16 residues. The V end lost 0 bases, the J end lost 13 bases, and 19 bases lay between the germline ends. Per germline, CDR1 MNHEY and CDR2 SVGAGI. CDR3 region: CASSYSRLRQDAPLHF. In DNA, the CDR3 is TGTGCCAGCAGTTACTCTAGGCTTCGACAGGACGCCCCCCTCCACTTT.

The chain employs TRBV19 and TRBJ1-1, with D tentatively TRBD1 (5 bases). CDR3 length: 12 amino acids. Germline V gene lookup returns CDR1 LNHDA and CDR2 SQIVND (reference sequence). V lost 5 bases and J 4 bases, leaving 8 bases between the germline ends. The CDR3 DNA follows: TGTGCCAGTAGTCCTGGGGGCACTGAAGCTTTCTTT. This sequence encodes CASSPGGTEAFF.

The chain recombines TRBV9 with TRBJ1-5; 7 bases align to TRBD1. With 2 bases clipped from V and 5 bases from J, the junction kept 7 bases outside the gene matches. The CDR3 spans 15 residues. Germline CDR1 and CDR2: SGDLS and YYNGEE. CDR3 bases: TGTGCCAGCAGCGTTGGACAGGCCCTCGATCAGCCCCAGCATTTT. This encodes CASSVGQALDQPQHF. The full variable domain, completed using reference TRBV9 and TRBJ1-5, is DSGVTQTPKHLITATGQRVTLRCSPRSGDLSVYWYQQSLDQGLQFLIQYYNGEERAKGNILERFSAQQFPDLHSELNLSSLELGDSALYFCASSVGQALDQPQHFGDGTRLSIL.

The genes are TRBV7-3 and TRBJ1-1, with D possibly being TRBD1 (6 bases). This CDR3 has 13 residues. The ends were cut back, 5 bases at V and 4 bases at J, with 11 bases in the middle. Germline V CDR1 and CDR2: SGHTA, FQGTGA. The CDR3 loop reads CASSPVGGTEAFF. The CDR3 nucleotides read TGTGCCAGCAGCCCCGTAGGGGGCACTGAAGCTTTCTTT.

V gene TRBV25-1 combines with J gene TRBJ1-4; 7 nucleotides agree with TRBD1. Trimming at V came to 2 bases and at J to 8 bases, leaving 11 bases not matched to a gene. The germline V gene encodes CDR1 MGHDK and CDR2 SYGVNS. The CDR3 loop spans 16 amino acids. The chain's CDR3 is CASSEKPQGGGEKLFF. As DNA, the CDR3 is TGTGCCAGCAGTGAAAAACCACAGGGAGGGGGCGAAAAACTGTTTTTT.

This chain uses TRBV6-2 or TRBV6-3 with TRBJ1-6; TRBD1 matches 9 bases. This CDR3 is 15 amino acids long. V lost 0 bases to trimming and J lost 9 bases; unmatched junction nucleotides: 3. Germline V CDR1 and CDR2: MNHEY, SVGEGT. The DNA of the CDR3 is TGTGCCAGCAGTTACTCGGACAGGGGATCTTCACCCCTCCACTTT. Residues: CASSYSDRGSSPLHF.

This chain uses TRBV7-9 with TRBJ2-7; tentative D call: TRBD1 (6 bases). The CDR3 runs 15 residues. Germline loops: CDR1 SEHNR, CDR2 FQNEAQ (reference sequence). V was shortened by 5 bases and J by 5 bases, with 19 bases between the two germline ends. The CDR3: CASSPVQQGAHEQYF. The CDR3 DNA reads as TGTGCCAGCAGCCCTGTCCAACAGGGTGCCCACGAGCAGTACTTC.

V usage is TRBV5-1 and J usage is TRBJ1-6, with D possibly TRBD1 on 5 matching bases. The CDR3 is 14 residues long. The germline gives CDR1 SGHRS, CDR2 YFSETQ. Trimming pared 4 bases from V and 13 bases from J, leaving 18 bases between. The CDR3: CASSARDPGGPLHF. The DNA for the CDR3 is TGCGCCAGCAGCGCCAGGGACCCCGGTGGCCCCCTCCACTTT.

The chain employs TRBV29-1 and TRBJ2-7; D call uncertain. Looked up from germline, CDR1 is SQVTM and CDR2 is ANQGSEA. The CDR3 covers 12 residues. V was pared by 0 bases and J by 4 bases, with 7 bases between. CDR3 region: CSVEEKDYEQYF. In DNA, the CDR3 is TGCAGCGTTGAAGAGAAGGATTACGAGCAGTACTTC.